These 12 T cell receptor beta chains originate from one sample sequenced in a study of cytomegalovirus exposure and HLA in healthy donors (dated 2017 in TCRdb). The library was obtained by the immunoSEQ multiplex PCR assay. For the multiplex PCR, a mixture combining 60 forward primers for TCR Vbeta segments and 13 reverse primers for TCR Jbeta segments was used. The immuneACCESS repertoire file appears here via TCRdb, limited to in-frame rearrangements. These files lack a portion of the clones; in checked studies, under half of the deficit traces to unresolved V genes, and the cause of the others is not known. The sample contains some 170,000 clones, 77% of them found a single time. Of the sample, approximately 1.6% is held by the ten largest clones. The sample taken for sequencing was PBMCs. Receptors originate from a woman under 40 in good health and CMV-seronegative.

The chain combines TRBV7-8 with TRBJ2-3; D is uncertain. This CDR3 region has 14 residues. With 0 bases removed from V and 2 bases from J, the gap between germline ends came to 6 bases. Germline lookup yields CDR1 SGHVS and CDR2 FQNEAQ. The CDR3 nucleotides read TGTGCCAGCAGCTTAGCCAGGTACACAGATACGCAGTATTTT. It codes for CASSLARYTDTQYF. Based on the CDR3 plus reference TRBV7-8 and TRBJ2-3, the full variable domain is GAGVSQSPRYKVAKRGQDVALRCDPISGHVSLFWYQQALGQGPEFLTYFQNEAQLDKSGLPSDRFFAERPEGSVSTLKIQRTQQEDSAVYLCASSLARYTDTQYFGPGTRLTVL.

The CDR3 DNA reads TGTGCCAGCAGCTTAGATCAGGGGGCGGGCACTGAAGCTTTCTTT. As protein: CASSLDQGAGTEAFF. V and J are TRBV7-9 and TRBJ1-1; TRBD1 matches 8 bases. Germline V gives CDR1 SEHNR, CDR2 FQNEAQ (reference sequence). V was clipped by 1 base and J by 4 bases; unmatched bases: 5. CDR3 length: 15 residues.

The V call is TRBV6-5, the J call TRBJ2-1, with 11 bases aligning to TRBD2. This CDR3 comprises 14 residues. With 8 bases clipped from V and 4 bases from J, the junction kept 4 bases outside the gene matches. The germline V gene encodes CDR1 MNHEY and CDR2 SVGAGI. CDR3 loop: CASGGLAEYNEQFF. The CDR3 DNA reads as TGTGCCAGCGGGGGACTAGCGGAATACAATGAGCAGTTCTTC.

The J gene is TRBJ2-1, the V gene TRBV10-3; TRBD2 aligns across 8 bases. The CDR3 sequence is 16 residues long. Trimming cost V 3 bases and J 6 bases; bases outside gene matches: 10. Germline V gives CDR1 ENHRY, CDR2 SYGVKD. CDR3: CAISEGGLAGSNEQFF. DNA for the CDR3: TGTGCCATCAGTGAAGGTGGGCTAGCGGGCAGCAATGAGCAGTTCTTC.

J is TRBJ2-7 and V is TRBV19; unclear D gene. With 4 bases removed from V and 1 base from J, the gap between germline ends came to 8 bases. The CDR3 has 13 residues. Germline V gene data show CDR1 as LNHDA and CDR2 as SQIVND (reference sequence). The CDR3 reads CASSTGSSYEQYF. The CDR3 DNA is TGTGCCAGTAGTACGGGTTCTTCCTACGAGCAGTACTTC. Full variable domain (remainder filled in from reference TRBV19 and TRBJ2-7): DGGITQSPKYLFRKEGQNVTLSCEQNLNHDAMYWYRQDPGQGLRLIYYSQIVNDFQKGDIAEGYSVSREKKESFPLTVTSAQKNPTAFYLCASSTGSSYEQYFGPGTRLTVT.

This rearrangement joins TRBV6-1 to TRBJ1-1, with 9 bases that match TRBD1. This CDR3 spans 14 amino acids. V was clipped by 2 bases and J by 7 bases; unmatched bases: 5. Looked up from germline, CDR1 is MNHNS and CDR2 is SASEGT. As DNA, the CDR3 is TGTGCCAGCAGTGAAAACAGGGGGCTCGGTGAAGCTTTCTTT. Its protein product is CASSENRGLGEAFF.

This clone was recorded a few times. The V call is TRBV5-1, the J call TRBJ1-1; TRBD1 might be the D (5 bases). The V end was cut by 4 bases, the J end by 1 base, with 14 bases between. Germline values: CDR1 SGHRS, CDR2 YFSETQ. The CDR3 spans 15 residues. The CDR3 loop is CASSPNTGPNTEAFF. The CDR3 nucleotides are TGCGCCAGCAGCCCTAATACAGGACCGAACACTGAAGCTTTCTTT. Filled out from reference TRBV5-1 and TRBJ1-1, the complete variable domain reads KAGVTQTPRYLIKTRGQQVTLSCSPISGHRSVSWYQQTPGQGLQFLFEYFSETQRNKGNFPGRFSGRQFSNSRSEMNVSTLELGDSALYLCASSPNTGPNTEAFFGQGTRLTVV.

The chain couples TRBV5-6 to TRBJ2-7, with D maybe TRBD2 (5 bases). Trimming took off 2 bases at V and 2 bases at J, with 11 bases between the two ends. The CDR3 runs to 14 residues. Germline V CDR1 and CDR2: SGHDT, YYEEEE. The CDR3 DNA reads as TGTGCCAGCAGCTTTTGGGAGAGGGCCTACGAGCAGTACTTC. Translation: CASSFWERAYEQYF.

The chain uses TRBV9 and TRBJ2-1, with a possible D match to TRBD2 (7 bases). Germline V gene lookup returns CDR1 SGDLS and CDR2 YYNGEE. V was cut by 3 bases and J by 0 bases, with 16 bases left in between. The CDR3 is 17 residues long. The CDR3 bases are TGTGCCAGCAGCGAGGGGGGGACACCGAGCTCCTACAATGAGCAGTTCTTC. Translated, it gives CASSEGGTPSSYNEQFF.

The V gene is TRBV14, the J gene TRBJ2-5, with 7 positions matching TRBD1. CDR1 is SGHDN, CDR2 FVKESK, per germline. The CDR3 runs to 15 residues. Trimming cost V 0 bases and J 5 bases; bases outside gene matches: 6. The CDR3 sequence: CASSQDLGGVETQYF. The CDR3 DNA sequence: TGTGCCAGCAGCCAAGATCTAGGGGGCGTGGAGACCCAGTACTTC.

This chain joins TRBV27 and TRBJ1-1; TRBD1 matches at 8 bases. V trimming: 1 base; J trimming: 11 bases; junction bases outside the gene matches: 6. This CDR3 is built from 13 residues. Germline CDR1 MNHEY, CDR2 SMNVEV (reference sequence). The chain's CDR3 is CASSLFRTGFAFF. The CDR3 bases are TGTGCCAGCAGTTTATTCCGGACAGGGTTTGCTTTCTTT.

The rearrangement joins TRBV11-2 to TRBJ1-4, with D perhaps matching TRBD1 (6 bases). Germline assignment: CDR1 SGHAT and CDR2 FQNNGV. This CDR3 region has 16 residues. The V end lost 3 bases, the J end lost 8 bases, and 19 bases lay between the germline ends. The CDR3: CASSFLTEGGREKLFF. The CDR3 nucleotides read TGTGCCAGCAGCTTCTTGACAGAAGGGGGACGGGAAAAACTGTTTTTT.